This note documents a single T cell receptor beta chain sequence. The antigen is not known. Trimming removed 0 bases at V and 1 base at J, with 10 bases between. The V gene's germline CDR1 is SQVTM and CDR2 ANQGSEA. The CDR3 has 14 amino acids. Cells designated naive CD8 were CD45RO-negative and were positively selected for CCR7, with terminally differentiated effector memory CD45RA+ cells excluded. This specimen comes from a study of shared clonotypes between healthy human individuals. Study-level findings and limits: Relative to clonotypes present in all four donors, those not shared had lower generation probabilities.

Authors' analysis steps: ImmunoSEQ supplied junction-only sequences lacking quality scores, so filtering was different. Clones were read by immunoSEQ multiplex PCR, and TCRdb kept only the in-frame ones, dropping some. D and trimming were read from the DNA, whereas the V and J calls and clone size are those reported in that table. The data contain under 700,000 clones, approximately 96% of them seen just once; the ten biggest clones take up 0.11%. Sequenced material: naive CD8+ T cells sorted from blood. The chain couples TRBV29-1 to TRBJ2-7; D is unresolved. The origin of this receptor is a woman in her thirties in good health. CDR3 loop: CSVEDTHKSYEQYF. The CDR3 DNA follows: TGCAGCGTTGAAGATACGCACAAATCCTACGAGCAGTACTTC.